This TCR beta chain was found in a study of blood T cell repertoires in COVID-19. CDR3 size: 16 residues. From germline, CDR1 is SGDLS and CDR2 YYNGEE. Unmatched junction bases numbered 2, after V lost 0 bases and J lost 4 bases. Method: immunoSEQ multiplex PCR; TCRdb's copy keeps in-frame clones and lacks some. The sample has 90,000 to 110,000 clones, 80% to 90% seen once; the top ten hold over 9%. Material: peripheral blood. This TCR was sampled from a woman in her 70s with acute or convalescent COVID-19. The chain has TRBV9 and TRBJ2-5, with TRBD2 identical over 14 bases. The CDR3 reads CASSVGGLAGGETQYF. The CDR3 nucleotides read TGTGCCAGCAGCGTAGGAGGACTAGCGGGAGGAGAGACCCAGTACTTC.